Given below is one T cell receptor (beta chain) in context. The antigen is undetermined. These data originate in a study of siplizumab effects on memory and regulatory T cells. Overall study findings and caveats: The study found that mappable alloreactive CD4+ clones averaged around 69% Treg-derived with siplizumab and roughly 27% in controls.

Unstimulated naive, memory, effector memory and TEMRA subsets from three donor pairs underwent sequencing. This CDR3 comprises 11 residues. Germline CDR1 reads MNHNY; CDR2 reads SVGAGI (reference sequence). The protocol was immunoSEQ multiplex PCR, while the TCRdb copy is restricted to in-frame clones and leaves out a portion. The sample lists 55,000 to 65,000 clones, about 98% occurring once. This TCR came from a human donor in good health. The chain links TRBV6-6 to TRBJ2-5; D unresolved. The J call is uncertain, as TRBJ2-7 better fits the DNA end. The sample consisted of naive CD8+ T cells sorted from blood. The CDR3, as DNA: TGTGCCATCCAGAACTCCTACGAGCAGTACTTC. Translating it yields CAIQNSYEQYF.